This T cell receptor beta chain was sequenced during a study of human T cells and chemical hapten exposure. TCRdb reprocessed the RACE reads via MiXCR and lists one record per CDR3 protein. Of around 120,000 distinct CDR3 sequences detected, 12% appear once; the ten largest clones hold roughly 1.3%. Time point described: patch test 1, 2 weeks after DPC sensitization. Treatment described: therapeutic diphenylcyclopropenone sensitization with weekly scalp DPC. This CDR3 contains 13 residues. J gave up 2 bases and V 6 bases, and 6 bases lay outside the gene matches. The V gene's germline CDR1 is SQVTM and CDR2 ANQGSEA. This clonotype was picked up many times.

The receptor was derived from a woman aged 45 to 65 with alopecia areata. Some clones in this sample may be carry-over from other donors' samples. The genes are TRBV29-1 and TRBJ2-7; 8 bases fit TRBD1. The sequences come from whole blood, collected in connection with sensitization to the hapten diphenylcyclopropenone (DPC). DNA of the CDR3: TGCAGCGTACGGACAGGGACGACCTACGAGCAGTACTTC. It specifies CSVRTGTTYEQYF.